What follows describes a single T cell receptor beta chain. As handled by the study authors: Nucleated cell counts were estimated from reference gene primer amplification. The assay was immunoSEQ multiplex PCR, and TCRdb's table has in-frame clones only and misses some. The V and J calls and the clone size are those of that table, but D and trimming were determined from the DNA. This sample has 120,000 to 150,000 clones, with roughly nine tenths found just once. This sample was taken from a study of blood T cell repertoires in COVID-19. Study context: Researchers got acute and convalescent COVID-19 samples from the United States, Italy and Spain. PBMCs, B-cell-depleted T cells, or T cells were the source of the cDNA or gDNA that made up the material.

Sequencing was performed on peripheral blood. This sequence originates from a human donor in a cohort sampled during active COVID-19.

The CDR3 sequence: CASSFSVGEQYF. Written as DNA, the CDR3 is TGTGCCAGCAGTTTCTCCGTCGGCGAGCAGTACTTC. The V call is TRBV12-3 or TRBV12-4, the J call TRBJ2-7; D is unclear. V was trimmed by 3 bases and J by 6 bases, leaving 9 bases between them. The CDR3 sequence is 12 residues long.